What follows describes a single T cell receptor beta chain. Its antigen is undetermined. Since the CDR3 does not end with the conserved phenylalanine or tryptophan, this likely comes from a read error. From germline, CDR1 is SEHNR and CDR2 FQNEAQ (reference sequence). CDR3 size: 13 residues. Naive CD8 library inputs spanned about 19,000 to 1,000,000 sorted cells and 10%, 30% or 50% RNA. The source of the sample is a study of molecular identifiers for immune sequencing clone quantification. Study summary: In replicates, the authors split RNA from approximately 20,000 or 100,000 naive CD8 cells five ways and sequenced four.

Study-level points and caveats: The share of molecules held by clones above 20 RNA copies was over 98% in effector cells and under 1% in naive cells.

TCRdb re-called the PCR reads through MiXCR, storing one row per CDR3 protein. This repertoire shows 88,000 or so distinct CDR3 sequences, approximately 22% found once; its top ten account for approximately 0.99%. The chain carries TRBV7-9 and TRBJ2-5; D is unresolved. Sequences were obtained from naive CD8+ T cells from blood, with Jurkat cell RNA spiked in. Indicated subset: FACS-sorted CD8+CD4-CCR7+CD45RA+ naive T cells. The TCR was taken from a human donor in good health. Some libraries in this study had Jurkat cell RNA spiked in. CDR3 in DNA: TGTGCCTTCCCCTCGGCGGCGGAAGAGGCCCAGTACTCC. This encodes CAFPSAAEEAQYS.